Below are 30 T cell receptor beta chains sequenced from a single sample in a study of blood T cell repertoires in COVID-19. The repertoire was sequenced with immunoSEQ multiplex PCR; TCRdb's copy has only in-frame clones and lacks some. Of some 94,000 clones in the sample, 80% to 90% were seen once. Sequencing was performed on peripheral blood. All receptors come from a human donor in a cohort sampled during active COVID-19.

The chain recombines TRBV2 with TRBJ2-1; TRBD2 matches at 7 bases. There are 15 residues in the CDR3. The V gene's germline CDR1 is SNHLY and CDR2 FYNNEI. The ends lost 7 bases at V and 5 bases at J; junction bases unmatched: 11. DNA for the CDR3: TGTGCCAGCATTCCCCCTTGGGGGGGGGACAATGAGCAGTTCTTC. It translates to CASIPPWGGDNEQFF.

The V gene is TRBV18, the J gene TRBJ1-5; 8 bases fit TRBD1. The CDR3 contains 14 residues. The germline gives CDR1 KGHSH, CDR2 LQKENI. After removal of 6 bases from V and 6 bases from J, the junction contained 7 bases not matched to a gene. This CDR3 reads CASSLGQGSQPQHF. The CDR3 region has the DNA TGTGCCAGCTCCCTCGGACAGGGATCTCAGCCCCAGCATTTT.

This chain joins TRBV5-4 and TRBJ2-1; D might be TRBD2 (5 bases). V was trimmed by 4 bases and J by 7 bases, leaving 12 bases between them. The CDR3 is 13 amino acids. The germline V gene has CDR1 SGHNT and CDR2 YYREEE (reference sequence). The CDR3 reads CASSPPRGNEQFF. DNA for the CDR3: TGTGCCAGCAGCCCCCCCCGGGGAAATGAGCAGTTCTTC.

The V and J genes are TRBV5-1 and TRBJ2-1; 8 bases align to TRBD2. The V gene's germline CDR1 is SGHRS and CDR2 YFSETQ. The V gene end was trimmed by 0 bases and the J gene end by 10 bases; junction bases not matched to a gene: 9. The CDR3 length is 15 residues. In nucleotides, the CDR3 is TGCGCCAGCAGCTTGGAAATCGGGGGGGCTAGAGAGCAGTTCTTC. Protein: CASSLEIGGAREQFF.

The genes are TRBV29-1 and TRBJ1-1, with no clear D. In germline, CDR1 is SQVTM, CDR2 ANQGSEA. The CDR3 runs 14 residues. The V end was cut by 4 bases, the J end by 0 bases, with 12 bases between. CDR3 nucleotides: TGCAGCGTTGGGGCTTTTTACATGAACACTGAAGCTTTCTTT. The encoded protein is CSVGAFYMNTEAFF. Based on the CDR3 plus reference TRBV29-1 and TRBJ1-1, the full variable domain is SAVISQKPSRDICQRGTSLTIQCQVDSQVTMMFWYRQQPGQSLTLIATANQGSEATYESGFVIDKFPISRPNLTFSTLTVSNMSPEDSSIYLCSVGAFYMNTEAFFGQGTRLTVV.

The CDR3 coding sequence is TGTGCCAGCAGCGAGCAGGTTTTCATAGCCAAAAACATTCAGTACTTC. It codes for CASSEQVFIAKNIQYF. This chain uses TRBV2 with TRBJ2-4, with unresolved D. Between the trimmed V and J ends, which lost 6 bases and 0 bases, there was a span of 15 bases. The CDR3 has 16 residues. In germline, CDR1 is SNHLY, CDR2 FYNNEI.

This chain connects TRBV28 to TRBJ1-1, with D tentatively TRBD1 (5 bases). The germline CDR1 and CDR2 sequences are MDHEN and SYDVKM. Trimming took off 10 bases at V and 7 bases at J, with 19 bases between the two ends. This CDR3 comprises 13 residues. This CDR3 reads CATTGWGLGEAFF. CDR3 bases: TGTGCCACCACAGGCTGGGGACTTGGTGAAGCTTTCTTT.

The rearrangement uses TRBV3-1 (or the pseudogene TRBV3-2) and TRBJ1-2; D remains ambiguous. V was pared by 1 base and J by 6 bases, with 9 bases between. CDR1 is LGHDT, CDR2 YNNKEL, per germline (reference sequence). The CDR3 loop spans 13 amino acids. CDR3 in DNA: TGTGCCAGCAGCCAAGGTGTAGTTGATGGCTACACCTTC. Its translation is CASSQGVVDGYTF.

This chain joins TRBV3-1 (or the pseudogene TRBV3-2) and TRBJ2-2; TRBD2 matches 12 bases. V was pared by 5 bases and J by 2 bases, with 3 bases of the junction left unmatched. CDR1 is LGHDT and CDR2 is YNNKEL in the germline V gene (reference sequence). This CDR3 has 16 residues. In DNA form, the CDR3 reads TGTGCCAGCAGCTTCGGACTAGCGGGAAACACCGGGGAGCTGTTTTTT. It yields the protein CASSFGLAGNTGELFF.

The genes are TRBV9 and TRBJ1-2; 9 bases are shared with TRBD1. V was pared by 3 bases and J by 1 base, with 7 bases of the junction left unmatched. CDR3 length: 16 residues. The germline gives CDR1 SGDLS, CDR2 YYNGEE. This chain's CDR3 is CASSAPGTGNNYGYTF. CDR3 DNA sequence: TGTGCCAGCAGCGCCCCCGGGACAGGGAATAACTATGGCTACACCTTC. Full variable domain (rest looked up from reference TRBV9 and TRBJ1-2): DSGVTQTPKHLITATGQRVTLRCSPRSGDLSVYWYQQSLDQGLQFLIQYYNGEERAKGNILERFSAQQFPDLHSELNLSSLELGDSALYFCASSAPGTGNNYGYTFGSGTRLTVV.

This clone was observed a single time. This chain joins TRBV6-1 and TRBJ1-1; unclear D gene. Trimming left V 4 bases short and J 5 bases short, with 20 bases between. Per germline, CDR1 MNHNS and CDR2 SASEGT. This CDR3 has 16 residues. DNA for the CDR3: TGTGCCAGCAGTGGCCAAAGCGGGAATGTCGGAACTGAAGCTTTCTTT. The encoded protein is CASSGQSGNVGTEAFF.

This chain uses TRBV7-9 with TRBJ2-7, with D possibly matching TRBD2 (5 bases). CDR1 SEHNR and CDR2 FQNEAQ come from the germline V gene (reference sequence). Trimming cost V 5 bases and J 3 bases, with 11 bases left between them. The CDR3 loop spans 13 amino acids. The CDR3 region is CASSGWTGYEQYF. The DNA of the CDR3 is TGTGCCAGCAGCGGGTGGACTGGCTACGAGCAGTACTTC.

V gene TRBV5-1 combines with J gene TRBJ2-1; 12 nucleotides align to TRBD2. J was trimmed by 4 bases and V by 7 bases; bases with no gene match: 3. Looked up from germline, CDR1 is SGHRS and CDR2 is YFSETQ. The CDR3 length is 14 residues. This CDR3 is CASGGLAGYNEQFF. In DNA, the CDR3 is TGCGCCAGCGGCGGACTAGCGGGGTACAATGAGCAGTTCTTC.

This chain links TRBV27 with TRBJ2-1; TRBD2 agrees at 12 bases. Germline loops: CDR1 MNHEY, CDR2 SMNVEV (reference sequence). This CDR3 has 15 amino acids. With 5 bases clipped from V and 5 bases from J, the junction kept 4 bases outside the gene matches. In DNA form, the CDR3 reads TGTGCCAGCAGTCACGGACTAGCGGGGAACAATGAGCAGTTCTTC. Translation gives CASSHGLAGNNEQFF.

The V and J genes are TRBV11-2 and TRBJ2-2, with D hard to call. Trimming removed 5 bases from V and 3 bases from J, with 13 bases in between. The CDR3 length is 15 residues. Germline-derived CDR1 and CDR2 are SGHAT and FQNNGV. The CDR3 DNA reads as TGTGCCAGCAGCGTTAGTGCCGCTCACACCGGGGAGCTGTTTTTT. Amino acid sequence: CASSVSAAHTGELFF.

V and J are TRBV5-1 and TRBJ2-3; 10 bases agree with TRBD2. In germline, CDR1 is SGHRS, CDR2 YFSETQ. After removal of 2 bases from V and 0 bases from J, the junction contained 6 bases not matched to a gene. CDR3 length: 17 residues. CDR3 region: CASSFPLTSGSTDTQYF. The CDR3 nucleotides read TGCGCCAGCAGCTTCCCTTTGACTAGCGGGAGCACAGATACGCAGTATTTT.

The chain uses TRBV15 and TRBJ1-6; D is unclear. Germline V gene sequence: CDR1 LNHNV, CDR2 YYDKDF (reference sequence). V was shortened by 5 bases and J by 5 bases, with 13 bases between the two germline ends. The CDR3 is 15 residues long. The CDR3 sequence: CATSPAGPNNSPLHF. The CDR3 bases are TGTGCCACCAGCCCCGCGGGTCCCAATAATTCACCCCTCCACTTT.

The chain carries TRBV7-9 and TRBJ1-1; TRBD1 is a possible D gene (5 bases). This CDR3 has 12 residues. CDR1 and CDR2 (germline): SEHNR, FQNEAQ (reference sequence). Deletions cut 5 bases from V and 5 bases from J, with 9 bases between. DNA of the CDR3: TGTGCCAGCAGCCGGGGGGAGACTGAAGCTTTCTTT. It is translated as CASSRGETEAFF.

The chain recombines TRBV19 with TRBJ2-1, with D maybe TRBD1 (6 bases). Germline lookup yields CDR1 LNHDA and CDR2 SQIVND (reference sequence). With 5 bases removed from V and 9 bases from J, the gap between germline ends came to 14 bases. The CDR3 has 13 residues. The CDR3 DNA follows: TGTGCCAGTAGTCCCCAGGGGAGTGGTGAGCAGTTCTTC. This translates into CASSPQGSGEQFF.

This chain connects TRBV27 to TRBJ1-4, with 7 bases matching TRBD1. Germline CDR1 reads MNHEY; CDR2 reads SMNVEV (reference sequence). The J segment lost 4 bases and the V segment lost 3 bases, leaving 2 bases of the junction unmatched. The CDR3 runs 14 residues. Here the CDR3 reads CASSLTGSNEKLFF. CDR3 DNA: TGTGCCAGCAGTTTGACAGGGAGTAATGAAAAACTGTTTTTT.

The genes are TRBV10-2 and TRBJ2-3, with D unclear. V was trimmed by 0 bases and J by 11 bases, leaving 9 bases between them. Germline-derived CDR1 and CDR2 are WSHSY and SAAADI. The length of the CDR3 is 12 residues. The CDR3 region is CASSESLEVQYF. CDR3 coding DNA: TGCGCCAGCAGTGAGTCTTTAGAGGTGCAGTATTTT.

The V gene is TRBV19, the J gene TRBJ2-3; maybe TRBD1 (5 bases). This CDR3 region has 15 residues. From germline, CDR1 is LNHDA and CDR2 SQIVND (reference sequence). V dropped 7 bases and J dropped 2 bases, with 16 bases sitting between them. The CDR3 nucleotides read TGTGCCAGTAAGTCATGGGGCACCTTCACAGATACGCAGTATTTT. The encoded protein is CASKSWGTFTDTQYF. Filled out from reference TRBV19 and TRBJ2-3, the complete variable domain reads DGGITQSPKYLFRKEGQNVTLSCEQNLNHDAMYWYRQDPGQGLRLIYYSQIVNDFQKGDIAEGYSVSREKKESFPLTVTSAQKNPTAFYLCASKSWGTFTDTQYFGPGTRLTVL.

The chain uses TRBV7-6 and TRBJ1-4, with D uncertain. There are 15 residues in the CDR3. From germline, CDR1 is SGHVS and CDR2 FNYEAQ. V gave up 1 base and J gave up 1 base, with 7 bases separating them. In nucleotides, the CDR3 is TGTGCCAGCAGCTTAGAGGAGGGAACTAATGAAAAACTGTTTTTT. This encodes CASSLEEGTNEKLFF. Variable domain in full (rest from reference TRBV7-6 and TRBJ1-4): GAGVSQSPRYKVTKRGQDVALRCDPISGHVSLYWYRQALGQGPEFLTYFNYEAQQDKSGLPNDRFSAERPEGSISTLTIQRTEQRDSAMYRCASSLEEGTNEKLFFGSGTQLSVL.

A remark on this clone: The sample holds other DNA sequences that translate to the same CDR3. The chain combines TRBV5-1 with TRBJ1-2; the D is unclear. CDR3 length: 15 residues. The V end lost 0 bases, the J end lost 0 bases, and 9 bases lay between the germline ends. Germline CDR1 and CDR2: SGHRS and YFSETQ. The CDR3 is CASSLGTISNYGYTF. The CDR3 DNA follows: TGCGCCAGCAGCTTGGGCACAATCTCTAACTATGGCTACACCTTC.

This clone is medium-sized (0.01 to 0.1%) by share. The rearrangement joins TRBV27 to TRBJ2-1; 7 positions match TRBD1. V lost 2 bases, J lost 0 bases, and 1 base stayed unmatched. The germline V gene encodes CDR1 MNHEY and CDR2 SMNVEV (reference sequence). This CDR3 region has 15 residues. The CDR3 region is CASSLQGVSYNEQFF. Here the CDR3 DNA reads TGTGCCAGCAGTTTACAGGGGGTCTCCTACAATGAGCAGTTCTTC.

The V call is TRBV15, the J call TRBJ1-1; 7 nucleotides line up with TRBD1. The germline CDR1 and CDR2 sequences are LNHNV and YYDKDF (reference sequence). CDR3 length: 15 residues. J gave up 0 bases and V 1 base, and 2 bases lay outside the gene matches. CDR3 loop: CATSRGGQLNTEAFF. The CDR3 region has the DNA TGTGCCACCAGCAGAGGGGGACAGCTGAACACTGAAGCTTTCTTT. Based on the CDR3 plus reference TRBV15 and TRBJ1-1, the full variable domain is DAMVIQNPRYQVTQFGKPVTLSCSQTLNHNVMYWYQQKSSQAPKLLFHYYDKDFNNEADTPDNFQSRRPNTSFCFLDIRSPGLGDTAMYLCATSRGGQLNTEAFFGQGTRLTVV.

The chain employs TRBV29-1 and TRBJ1-1; TRBD1 is a possible D gene (5 bases). The CDR3 has 15 residues. Germline CDR1 SQVTM, CDR2 ANQGSEA. CDR3 nucleotide sequence: TGCACCGCAGCTGGCGGCAGACAGACGAACACTGAAGCTTTCTTT. This codes for CTAAGGRQTNTEAFF.

The chain recombines TRBV27 with TRBJ1-3; TRBD1 aligns across 8 bases. Germline trimming cut 6 bases from V and 0 bases from J; bases unmatched to any gene: 4. This CDR3 contains 15 residues. Germline lookup yields CDR1 MNHEY and CDR2 SMNVEV (reference sequence). The CDR3 bases are TGTGCCAGCAGCAAACAGGGGGGCTCTGGAAACACCATATATTTT. Translating gives CASSKQGGSGNTIYF.

The rearrangement joins TRBV29-1 to TRBJ1-2; D is ambiguous. The V end was cut by 4 bases, the J end by 1 base, with 10 bases between. The CDR3 runs to 13 residues. The germline V gene has CDR1 SQVTM and CDR2 ANQGSEA. The CDR3 sequence is CSVGRSGNYGYTF. The CDR3 DNA sequence: TGCAGCGTTGGCCGGTCTGGTAACTATGGCTACACCTTC.

The chain uses TRBV6-5 and TRBJ1-1, with a tentative D call TRBD1 (6 bases). Trimming cost V 2 bases and J 1 base, with 8 bases left between them. Looked up from germline, CDR1 is MNHEY and CDR2 is SVGAGI. The CDR3 spans 14 residues. The CDR3 DNA follows: TGTGCCAGCAGTTACATACAGGGGAACACTGAAGCTTTCTTT. This encodes CASSYIQGNTEAFF.